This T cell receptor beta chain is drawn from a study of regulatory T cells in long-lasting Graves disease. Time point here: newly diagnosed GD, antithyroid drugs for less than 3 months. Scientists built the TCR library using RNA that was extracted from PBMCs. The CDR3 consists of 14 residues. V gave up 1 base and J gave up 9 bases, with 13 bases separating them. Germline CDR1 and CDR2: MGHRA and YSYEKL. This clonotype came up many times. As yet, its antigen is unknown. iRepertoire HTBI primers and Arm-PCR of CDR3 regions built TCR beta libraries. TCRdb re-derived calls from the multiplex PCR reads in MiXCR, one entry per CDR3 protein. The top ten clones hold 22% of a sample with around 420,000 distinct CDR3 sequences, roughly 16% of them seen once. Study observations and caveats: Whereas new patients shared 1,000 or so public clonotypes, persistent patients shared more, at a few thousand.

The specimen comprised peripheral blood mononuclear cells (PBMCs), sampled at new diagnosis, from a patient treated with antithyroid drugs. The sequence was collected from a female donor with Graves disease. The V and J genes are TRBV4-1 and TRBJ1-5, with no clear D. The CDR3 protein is CASSQGLLIMPQHF. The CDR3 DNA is TGCGCCAGCAGCCAAGGTCTGCTAATCATGCCCCAGCATTTT.